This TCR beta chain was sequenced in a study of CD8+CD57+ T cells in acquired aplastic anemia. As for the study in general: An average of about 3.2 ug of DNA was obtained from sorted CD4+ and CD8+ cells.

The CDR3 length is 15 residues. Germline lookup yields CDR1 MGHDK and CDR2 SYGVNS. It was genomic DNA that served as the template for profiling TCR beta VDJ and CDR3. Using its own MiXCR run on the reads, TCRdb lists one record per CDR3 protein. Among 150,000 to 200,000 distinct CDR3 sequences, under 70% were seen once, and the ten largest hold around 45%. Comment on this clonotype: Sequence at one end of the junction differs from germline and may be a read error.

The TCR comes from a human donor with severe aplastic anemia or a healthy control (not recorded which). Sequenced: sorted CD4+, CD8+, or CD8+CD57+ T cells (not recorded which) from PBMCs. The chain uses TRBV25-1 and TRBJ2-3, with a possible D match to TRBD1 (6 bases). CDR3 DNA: TGTGCCAGCAGTGAATCGGGCAGGGGAACAGATACGCAGTGTTTT. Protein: CASSESGRGTDTQCF.